One and the same sample provided the 9 T cell receptor beta chains below, sequenced in a study of blood T cells in healthy people across ages. It was with a sample-barcoded 5' primer and a J-beta primer mix that a second PCR of roughly 7 to 12 cycles was run. TCRdb used MiXCR to reprocess the 5' RACE reads, holding one entry per CDR3 protein. In the table there are roughly 1,300,000 distinct CDR3 sequences, 59% of which are singletons. The sequencing sample was made of blood. Receptors originate from a man aged 18-30 years in good health.

The genes are TRBV29-1 and TRBJ2-1, with D perhaps being TRBD1 or TRBD2 (6 bases each). The DNA end is more similar to TRBJ2-7, so the J call may be wrong. CDR1 SQVTM and CDR2 ANQGSEA come from the germline V gene. This CDR3 region has 19 residues. The CDR3 region has the DNA TGCAGCACCAGAGGCGGGACAAGAACCTCCCGGAGCTCCTACAATGAGCAGTACTTC. This gives the protein CSTRGGTRTSRSSYNEQYF.

The chain links TRBV7-9 to TRBJ2-7; D uncertain. CDR3 size: 13 residues. From germline, CDR1 is SEHNR and CDR2 FQNEAQ (reference sequence). Trimming stripped 5 bases from V and 6 bases from J, with 14 bases between. The CDR3 DNA sequence: TGTGCCAGCAGCCTTGATCCCTTTGGCGAGCAGTACTTC. It codes for CASSLDPFGEQYF.

Of note for this clonotype: Being one base from a much bigger clone, this may be a read error. V is TRBV7-2 and J is TRBJ2-7; TRBD2 aligns across 11 bases. The J call is in doubt because the DNA end fits TRBJ2-5 better. CDR1 SGHTA and CDR2 FQGNSA come from the germline V gene. CDR3 length: 18 amino acids. CDR3 nucleotides: TGTGTCAGCAGTTTTGGGGGTAGACTAGCGGGGTCACAAGAGACCCAGTACTTC. Amino acids: CVSSFGGRLAGSQETQYF.

This chain links TRBV29-1 with TRBJ2-7, with D possibly matching TRBD1 (5 bases). Germline CDR1 reads SQVTM; CDR2 reads ANQGSEA. Trimming left V 4 bases short and J 2 bases short, with 12 bases between. There are 13 residues in the CDR3. The CDR3 bases are TGCAGCGTTGGGGCAGGGATGACCTACGAGCAGTACTTC. Translating it yields CSVGAGMTYEQYF.

The chain has TRBV21-1 and TRBJ1-2. TRBV21-1 is given as a pseudogene. This CDR3 has 16 residues. In DNA, the CDR3 is TGTGCCAGCAGCACCCGGGACAAGGCGGGAGGCTATGGCTACACCTTC. This encodes CASSTRDKAGGYGYTF.

The chain uses TRBV14 and TRBJ2-7, with D unresolved. The CDR3 has 14 residues. The V and J ends lost 4 bases and 1 base respectively, with 11 bases between them. The V gene's germline CDR1 is SGHDN and CDR2 FVKESK. CDR3 residues: CASSPGGWSYEQYF. The CDR3 DNA follows: TGTGCCAGCAGCCCGGGCGGTTGGTCCTACGAGCAGTACTTC.

This clonotype has a handful of counts. This chain connects TRBV7-9 to TRBJ1-2; no definite D call. CDR1 is SEHNR, CDR2 FQNEAQ, per germline (reference sequence). The length of the CDR3 is 14 residues. The V end was cut by 5 bases, the J end by 2 bases, with 12 bases between. The CDR3 coding sequence is TGTGCCAGCAGCGTACTCCGGGCCAACTATGGCTACACCTTC. Its translation is CASSVLRANYGYTF. Together with reference TRBV7-9 and TRBJ1-2, the CDR3 gives the full variable domain: DTGVSQNPRHKITKRGQNVTFRCDPISEHNRLYWYRQTLGQGPEFLTYFQNEAQLEKSRLLSDRFSAERPKGSFSTLEIQRTEQGDSAMYLCASSVLRANYGYTFGSGTRLTVV.

This chain joins TRBV20-1 and TRBJ2-5, with D maybe TRBD2 (6 bases). Germline loops: CDR1 DFQATT, CDR2 SNEGSKA (reference sequence). CDR3 length equals 16 residues. Between the trimmed V and J ends, which lost 0 bases and 0 bases, there was a span of 14 bases. For the CDR3, the DNA is TGCAGTGCTAGAGAGTCAGCGGGCTTGTACCAAGAGACCCAGTACTTC. Protein: CSARESAGLYQETQYF.

Only a few counts were recorded for this clonotype. This chain links TRBV3-1 with TRBJ1-1; D ambiguous. There are 13 residues in the CDR3. The V gene lost 6 bases and the J gene lost 3 bases, with 11 bases spanning the gap. Germline V gene sequence: CDR1 LGHDT, CDR2 YNNKEL (reference sequence). This CDR3 is CASSKRLHTEAFF. CDR3 DNA sequence: TGTGCCAGCAGTAAGAGACTCCACACTGAAGCTTTCTTT.